This T cell receptor beta chain was documented in a study of Graves' ophthalmopathy and Graves' hyperthyroidism. Amplification of TCR beta CDR3 regions used RNA transcripts. First-round RT-PCR relied on HTBI primers, and a second-round multiplex PCR came next. TCRdb used MiXCR to reprocess the multiplex PCR reads, holding one entry per CDR3 protein. In the table there are 200,000 to 250,000 distinct CDR3 sequences, roughly 21% of which are singletons. Study-wide findings and caveats: The blood repertoire also included most expanded thyroid clonotypes above 0.001 frequency. For separating ophthalmopathy from stable hyperthyroidism, a 13-signature model gave 87.88% sensitivity and around 76% specificity.

This clonotype was found many times. The target antigen is unknown. The CDR3 runs 14 residues. V was cut by 2 bases and J by 0 bases, with 8 bases left in between. The germline V gene encodes CDR1 MNHEY and CDR2 SMNVEV (reference sequence). The clonotype was recovered from a woman between 50 and 59 years old with Graves' ophthalmopathy. The chain is built from TRBV27 and TRBJ2-7; D may be TRBD2 (5 bases). Sequencing was performed on peripheral blood. CDR3 coding DNA: TGTGCCAGCAGTTTAAACGGAGGCTCCTACGAGCAGTACTTC. The encoded protein is CASSLNGGSYEQYF.